This entry is about one T cell receptor beta chain. What antigen it recognizes has not been identified. Base qualities are not at hand, and no much larger clone is one base apart. The sample is drawn from a study of post-analysis software for immune sequencing data (dated by TCRdb to between 2014 and 2017). For context, the study as a whole: Disease courses on record covered relapsing-remitting, secondary progressive and progressive-relapsing multiple sclerosis, though some patients had no subtype annotation. Patient repertoires were compared against around twelve previously published healthy control repertoires from donors aged roughly 6 to 28 years. A subset of samples was prepared in parallel using single-end sample barcoding, then pooled and co-amplified after Illumina adapter ligation. The study at large found these results: The multiple sclerosis patient group was slightly younger than the control group. Significantly higher frequencies in patients than in controls were found for roughly 5 TRBV segments, including TRBV5-6, TRBV5-1 and TRBV20-1. When samples were clustered directly using the F measure, samples prepared in the same batch co-clustered strongly, which prompted a batch-effect correction. Significantly lower normalized Chao1 diversity was found in multiple sclerosis patients than in controls, suggesting substantial peripheral T-cell clonal expansion.

The library was made by PCR. TCRdb lists the instrument as Illumina HiSeq 2500. To reduce PCR and sequencing biases, unique molecular identifiers were incorporated into the TCR beta cDNA libraries. Roughly 500,000 cDNA molecules were obtained for every 1 to 10 million input T cells, so each molecule roughly corresponded to one T cell. Patient libraries were prepared and sequenced with the same protocol used for the earlier healthy control dataset. Samples belonging to the same batch were prepared together, multiplexed and sequenced on a shared HiSeq lane. As for the authors' bioinformatics: Raw barcoded reads were processed with MIGEC, discarding single-read molecular identifier groups before consensus assembly and CDR3 extraction. Clonotype tables were post-analysed with VDJtools, normalizing diversity by down-sampling all datasets to the smallest sample size. In repertoire overlap clustering, CDR3 amino acid sequences, but not nucleotide sequences, were matched to correct batch-related cross-sample contamination. TCRdb reanalyzed the raw reads on its own, using fastp at Q25 for trimming and MiXCR for clone calling, and kept in-frame beta chains. Every CDR3 protein is listed once, alongside the most common genes and DNA of its rows. None of the V and J calls come from the authors' own analysis; TCRdb made them. The sample table holds around 710,000 distinct CDR3 sequences, of which 40% to 55% were seen once. The top ten hold approximately 4.4% of the sample.

Sequences SEHNR (CDR1) and FQNEAQ (CDR2) are obtained from the germline V gene (reference sequence). The germline V end is reduced by 4 bases and the J end by 7 bases; junction bases left unmatched: 9. The CDR3 starts with the cysteine, ends with the phenylalanine, and has 17 residues. Only the CDR3 portion is preserved as DNA: 51 bases, with reading frame beginning at the first base. TCR beta repertoires were profiled from peripheral blood of roughly 13 young patients with multiple sclerosis to demonstrate the VDJtools post-analysis software. The multiple sclerosis patients were children and adolescents ranging in age from about 6 to 16 years.

This receptor was identified in a girl aged 10-17 years with multiple sclerosis. The chain was built from TRBV7-9 and TRBJ2-2; TRBD2 aligns with 13 central bases. Sequenced: blood. The nucleotides read TGTGCCAGCAGCTCGCGGACTAGCGGGAGTGATGGCGGGGAGCTGTTTTTT. This encodes CASSSRTSGSDGGELFF.